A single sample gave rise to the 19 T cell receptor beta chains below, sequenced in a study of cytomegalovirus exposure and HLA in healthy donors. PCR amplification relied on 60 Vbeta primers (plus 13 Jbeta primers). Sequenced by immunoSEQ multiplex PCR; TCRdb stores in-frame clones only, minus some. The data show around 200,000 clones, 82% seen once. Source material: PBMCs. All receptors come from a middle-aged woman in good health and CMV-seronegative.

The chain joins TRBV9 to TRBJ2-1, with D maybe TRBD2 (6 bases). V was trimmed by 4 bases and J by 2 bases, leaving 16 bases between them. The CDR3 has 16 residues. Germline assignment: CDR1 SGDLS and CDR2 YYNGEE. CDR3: CASSTLRLGPYNEQFF. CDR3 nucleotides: TGTGCCAGCAGCACTCTTAGACTAGGGCCCTACAATGAGCAGTTCTTC. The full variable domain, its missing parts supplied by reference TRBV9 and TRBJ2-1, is DSGVTQTPKHLITATGQRVTLRCSPRSGDLSVYWYQQSLDQGLQFLIQYYNGEERAKGNILERFSAQQFPDLHSELNLSSLELGDSALYFCASSTLRLGPYNEQFFGPGTRLTVL.

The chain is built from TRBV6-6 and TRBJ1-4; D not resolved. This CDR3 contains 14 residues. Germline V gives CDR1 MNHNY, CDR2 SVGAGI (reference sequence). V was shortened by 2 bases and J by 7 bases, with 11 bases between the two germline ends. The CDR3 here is CASSYNTGGEKLFF. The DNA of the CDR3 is TGTGCCAGCAGTTACAACACGGGAGGTGAAAAACTGTTTTTT.

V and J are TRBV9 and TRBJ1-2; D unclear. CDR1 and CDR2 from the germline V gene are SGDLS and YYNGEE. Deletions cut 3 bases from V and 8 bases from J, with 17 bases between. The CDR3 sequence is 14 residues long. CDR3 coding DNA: TGTGCCAGCAGCGAAGGCCCGGGGTCGGGGGGCTACACCTTC. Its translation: CASSEGPGSGGYTF.

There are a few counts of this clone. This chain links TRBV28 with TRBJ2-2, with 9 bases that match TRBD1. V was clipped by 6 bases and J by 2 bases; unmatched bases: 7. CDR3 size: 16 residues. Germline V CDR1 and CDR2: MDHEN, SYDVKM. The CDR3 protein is CASSPGGQGNTGELFF. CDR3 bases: TGTGCCAGCAGCCCAGGGGGACAGGGAAACACCGGGGAGCTGTTTTTT.

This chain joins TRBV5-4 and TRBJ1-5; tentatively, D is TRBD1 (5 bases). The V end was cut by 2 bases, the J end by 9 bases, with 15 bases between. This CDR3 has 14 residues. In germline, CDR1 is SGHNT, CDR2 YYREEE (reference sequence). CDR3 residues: CASSLGPLGGPQHF. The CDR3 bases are TGTGCCAGCAGCTTAGGACCGCTCGGGGGGCCCCAGCATTTT.

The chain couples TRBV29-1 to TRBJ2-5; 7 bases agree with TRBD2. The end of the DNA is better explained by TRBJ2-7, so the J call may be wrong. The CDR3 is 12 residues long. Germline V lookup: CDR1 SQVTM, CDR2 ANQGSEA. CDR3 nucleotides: TGCAGCGTTGGGGAGGGGCTCTACGAGCAGTACTTC. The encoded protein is CSVGEGLYEQYF.

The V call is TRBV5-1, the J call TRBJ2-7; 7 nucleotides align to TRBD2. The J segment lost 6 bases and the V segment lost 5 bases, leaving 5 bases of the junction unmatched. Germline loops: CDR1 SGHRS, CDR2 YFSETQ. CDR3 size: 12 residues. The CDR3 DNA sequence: TGCGCCAGCAGGTATCCGGGGGGCGAGCAGTACTTC. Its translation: CASRYPGGEQYF.

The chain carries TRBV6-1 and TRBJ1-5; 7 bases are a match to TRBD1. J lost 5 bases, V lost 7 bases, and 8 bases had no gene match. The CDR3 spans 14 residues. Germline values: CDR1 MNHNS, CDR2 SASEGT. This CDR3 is CASKLDRDDQPQHF. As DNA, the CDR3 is TGTGCCAGCAAGTTAGACAGGGACGATCAGCCCCAGCATTTT.

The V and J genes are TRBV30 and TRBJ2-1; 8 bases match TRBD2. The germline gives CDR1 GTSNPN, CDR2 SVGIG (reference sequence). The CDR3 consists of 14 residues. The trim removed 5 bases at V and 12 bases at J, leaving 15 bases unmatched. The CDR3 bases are TGTGCCTGGGCTACTAGCGGTAATGGCGGGGGGCAGTTCTTC. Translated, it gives CAWATSGNGGGQFF.

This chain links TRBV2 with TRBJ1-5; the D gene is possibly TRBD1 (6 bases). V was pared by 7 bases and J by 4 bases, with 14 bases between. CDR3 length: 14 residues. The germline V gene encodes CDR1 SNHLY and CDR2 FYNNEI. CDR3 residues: CASKDSFSNQPQHF. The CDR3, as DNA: TGTGCCAGCAAGGACAGTTTCTCGAATCAGCCCCAGCATTTT.

The CDR3 sequence: CASSLAWRGVLNEQFF. CDR3 sequence (DNA): TGTGCCAGCAGCTTAGCGTGGCGGGGTGTTCTTAATGAGCAGTTCTTC. This sequence joins TRBV7-8 and TRBJ2-1; a weak D match, TRBD2 (6 bases). This CDR3 comprises 16 residues. Germline V gene sequence: CDR1 SGHVS, CDR2 FQNEAQ. Trimming left V 0 bases short and J 7 bases short, with 16 bases between.

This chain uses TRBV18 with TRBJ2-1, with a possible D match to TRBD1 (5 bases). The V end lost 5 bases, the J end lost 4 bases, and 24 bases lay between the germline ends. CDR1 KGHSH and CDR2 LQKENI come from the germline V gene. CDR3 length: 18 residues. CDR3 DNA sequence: TGTGCCAGCTCAACGACGCAGGGTAATACCGAATTATACAATGAGCAGTTCTTC. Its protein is CASSTTQGNTELYNEQFF.

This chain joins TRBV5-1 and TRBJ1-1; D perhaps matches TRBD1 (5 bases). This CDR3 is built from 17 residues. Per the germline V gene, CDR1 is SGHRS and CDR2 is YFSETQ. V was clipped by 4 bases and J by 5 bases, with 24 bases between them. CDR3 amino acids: CASSQLGGTSIKTEAFF. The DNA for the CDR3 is TGCGCCAGCAGCCAGCTGGGGGGTACATCGATTAAGACTGAAGCTTTCTTT. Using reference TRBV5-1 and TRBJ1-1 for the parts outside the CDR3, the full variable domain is KAGVTQTPRYLIKTRGQQVTLSCSPISGHRSVSWYQQTPGQGLQFLFEYFSETQRNKGNFPGRFSGRQFSNSRSEMNVSTLELGDSALYLCASSQLGGTSIKTEAFFGQGTRLTVV.

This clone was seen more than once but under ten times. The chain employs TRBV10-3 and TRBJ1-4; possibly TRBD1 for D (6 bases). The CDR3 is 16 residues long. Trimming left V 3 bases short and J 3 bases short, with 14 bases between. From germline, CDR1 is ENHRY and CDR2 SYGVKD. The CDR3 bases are TGTGCCATCAGTGAATCGGGGGGCCGGCCTAATGAAAAACTGTTTTTT. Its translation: CAISESGGRPNEKLFF.

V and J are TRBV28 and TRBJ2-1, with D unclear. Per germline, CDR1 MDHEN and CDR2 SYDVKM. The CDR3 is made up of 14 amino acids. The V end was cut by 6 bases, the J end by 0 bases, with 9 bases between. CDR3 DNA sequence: TGTGCCAGCAGATACAAGATCTCCTACAATGAGCAGTTCTTC. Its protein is CASRYKISYNEQFF.

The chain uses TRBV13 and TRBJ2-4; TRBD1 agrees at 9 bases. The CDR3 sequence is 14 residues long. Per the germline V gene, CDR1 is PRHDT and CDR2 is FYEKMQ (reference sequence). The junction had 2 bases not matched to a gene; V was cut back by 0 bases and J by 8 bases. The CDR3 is CASSLGGQGDIQYF. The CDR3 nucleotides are TGTGCCAGCAGCTTAGGGGGACAGGGAGACATTCAGTACTTC.

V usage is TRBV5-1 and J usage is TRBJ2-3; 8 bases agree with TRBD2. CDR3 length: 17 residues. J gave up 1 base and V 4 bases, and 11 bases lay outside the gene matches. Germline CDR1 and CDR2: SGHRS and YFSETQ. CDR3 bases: TGCGCCAGCAGCCGAGCCCAGAGTAGCGGGGGCACAGATACGCAGTATTTT. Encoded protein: CASSRAQSSGGTDTQYF.

DNA for the CDR3: TGCGCCAGCAGCTTGGCCACGCTACAAGAGACCCAGTACTTC. Protein: CASSLATLQETQYF. The chain carries TRBV5-1 and TRBJ2-5, with D unclear. V was cut by 0 bases and J by 2 bases, with 8 bases left in between. The CDR3 is 14 residues long. The germline V gene has CDR1 SGHRS and CDR2 YFSETQ.

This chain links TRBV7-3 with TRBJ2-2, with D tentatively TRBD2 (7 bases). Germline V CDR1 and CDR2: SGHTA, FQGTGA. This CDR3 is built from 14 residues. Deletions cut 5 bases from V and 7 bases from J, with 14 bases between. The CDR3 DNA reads TGTGCCAGCAGCGGGGGGGCACGAGGCGGGGAGCTGTTTTTT. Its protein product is CASSGGARGGELFF.